This record looks at one TCR beta chain sequence and its context. These data originate in a study of blood T cell repertoires in COVID-19. Study summary: Specimens from acute and convalescent COVID-19 originated in the United States, Italy and Spain. T cells, B-cell-depleted T cells, or PBMCs provided the cDNA or gDNA that served as material.

Trimming removed 4 bases at V and 6 bases at J, with 15 bases between. This CDR3 contains 14 residues. Germline V gene sequence: CDR1 MNHEY, CDR2 SVGEGT. Per the original methods: Quantification of nucleated cells was approximated via reference gene primer amplification. The repertoire was sequenced with immunoSEQ multiplex PCR; TCRdb's copy has only in-frame clones and lacks some. V, J and clone size reflect that table, while D and trimming were determined from the DNA. The profile shows 84,000 or so clones, 83% of them singletons. Sequenced material: peripheral blood. V gene TRBV6-2 or TRBV6-3 combines with J gene TRBJ1-1, with D perhaps TRBD1 (6 bases). This TCR was sampled from a man at least 80 years old with active or convalescent COVID-19. The CDR3 is CASSFRGPTAEAFF. CDR3 coding DNA: TGTGCCAGCAGTTTCAGGGGTCCGACCGCTGAAGCTTTCTTT.